This TCR beta chain was recovered during a study of control samples from healthy donors and cancer patients. This CDR3 is built from 13 residues. Germline V CDR1 and CDR2: MNHEY, SMNVEV (reference sequence). V was clipped by 8 bases and J by 8 bases; unmatched bases: 8. Clones were read by immunoSEQ multiplex PCR, and TCRdb kept only the in-frame ones, dropping some. There are 150,000 to 200,000 clones in the sample; almost 90% occur only once, and about 5.3% lies in the top ten. The receptor was derived from a woman aged 25 to 39 in good health. The chain couples TRBV27 to TRBJ1-2; 10 bases are shared with TRBD1. The sample consisted of blood. The CDR3 protein is CASHAGTGVGYTF. The DNA for the CDR3 is TGTGCCAGCCACGCCGGGACAGGGGTAGGCTACACCTTC.